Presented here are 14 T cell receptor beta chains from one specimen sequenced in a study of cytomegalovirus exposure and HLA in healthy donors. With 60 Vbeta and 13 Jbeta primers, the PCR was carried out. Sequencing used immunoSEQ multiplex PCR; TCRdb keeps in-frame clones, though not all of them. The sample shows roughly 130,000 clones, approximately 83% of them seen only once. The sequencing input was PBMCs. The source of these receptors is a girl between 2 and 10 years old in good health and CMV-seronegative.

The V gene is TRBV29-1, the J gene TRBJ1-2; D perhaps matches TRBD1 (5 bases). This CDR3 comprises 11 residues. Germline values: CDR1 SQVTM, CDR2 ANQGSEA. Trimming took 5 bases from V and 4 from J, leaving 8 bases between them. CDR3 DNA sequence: TGCAGCGTTATAGACAGCTATGGCTACACCTTC. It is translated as CSVIDSYGYTF.

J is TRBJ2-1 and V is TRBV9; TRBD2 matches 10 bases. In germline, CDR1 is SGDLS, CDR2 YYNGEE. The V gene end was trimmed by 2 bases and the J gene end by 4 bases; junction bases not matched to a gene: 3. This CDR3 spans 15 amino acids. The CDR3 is CASSVSSGGYNEQFF. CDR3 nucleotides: TGTGCCAGCAGCGTCTCTAGCGGGGGATACAATGAGCAGTTCTTC.

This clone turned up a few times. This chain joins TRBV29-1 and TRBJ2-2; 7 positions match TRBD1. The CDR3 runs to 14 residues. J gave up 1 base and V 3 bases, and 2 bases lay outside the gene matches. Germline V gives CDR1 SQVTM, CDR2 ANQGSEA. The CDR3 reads CSVEGQQNTGELFF. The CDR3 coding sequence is TGCAGCGTTGAGGGACAGCAGAACACCGGGGAGCTGTTTTTT.

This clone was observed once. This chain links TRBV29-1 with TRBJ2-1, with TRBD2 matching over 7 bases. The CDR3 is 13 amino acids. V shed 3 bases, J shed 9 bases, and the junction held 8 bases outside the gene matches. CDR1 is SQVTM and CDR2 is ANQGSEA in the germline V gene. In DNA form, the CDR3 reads TGCAGCGTTGATGGGGGGAGGGCCAGTGAGCAGTTCTTC. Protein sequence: CSVDGGRASEQFF.

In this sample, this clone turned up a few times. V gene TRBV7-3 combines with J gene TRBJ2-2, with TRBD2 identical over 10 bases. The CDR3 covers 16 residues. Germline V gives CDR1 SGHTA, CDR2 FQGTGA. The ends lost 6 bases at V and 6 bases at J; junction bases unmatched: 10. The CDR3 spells CASRSSGRPKSGELFF. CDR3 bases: TGTGCCAGCAGGAGTAGCGGGAGGCCCAAGTCCGGGGAGCTGTTTTTT.

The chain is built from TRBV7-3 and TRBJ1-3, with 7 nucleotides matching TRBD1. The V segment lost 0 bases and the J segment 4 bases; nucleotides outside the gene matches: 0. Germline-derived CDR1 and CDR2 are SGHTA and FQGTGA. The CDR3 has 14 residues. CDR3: CASSLTGGGNTIYF. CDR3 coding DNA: TGTGCCAGCAGCTTAACAGGGGGCGGAAACACCATATATTTT.

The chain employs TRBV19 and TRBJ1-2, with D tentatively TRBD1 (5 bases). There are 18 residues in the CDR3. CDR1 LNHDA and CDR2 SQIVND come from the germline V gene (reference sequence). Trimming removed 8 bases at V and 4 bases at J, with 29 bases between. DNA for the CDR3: TGTGCCAGTGCCCGGGGATGGAGGGGAACCGAAACCTTCTATGGCTACACCTTC. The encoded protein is CASARGWRGTETFYGYTF.

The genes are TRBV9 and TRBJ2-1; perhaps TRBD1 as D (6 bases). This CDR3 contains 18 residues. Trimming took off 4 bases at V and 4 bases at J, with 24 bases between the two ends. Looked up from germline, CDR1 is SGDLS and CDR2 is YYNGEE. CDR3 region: CASSFRTDSSGVYNEQFF. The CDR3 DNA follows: TGTGCCAGCAGCTTTCGGACTGACTCGTCAGGGGTGTACAATGAGCAGTTCTTC.

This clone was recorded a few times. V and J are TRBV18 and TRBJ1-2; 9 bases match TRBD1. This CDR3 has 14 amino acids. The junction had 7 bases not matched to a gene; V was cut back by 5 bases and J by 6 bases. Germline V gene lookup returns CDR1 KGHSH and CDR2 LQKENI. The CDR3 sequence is CASSTVTGGDGYTF. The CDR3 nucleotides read TGTGCCAGCTCAACCGTGACAGGGGGTGATGGCTACACCTTC.

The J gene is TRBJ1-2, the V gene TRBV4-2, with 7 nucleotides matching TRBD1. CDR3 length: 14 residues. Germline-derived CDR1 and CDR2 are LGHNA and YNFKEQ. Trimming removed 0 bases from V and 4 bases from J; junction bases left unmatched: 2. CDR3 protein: CASSQDGTAYGYTF. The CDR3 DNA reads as TGTGCCAGCAGCCAAGATGGGACAGCCTATGGCTACACCTTC.

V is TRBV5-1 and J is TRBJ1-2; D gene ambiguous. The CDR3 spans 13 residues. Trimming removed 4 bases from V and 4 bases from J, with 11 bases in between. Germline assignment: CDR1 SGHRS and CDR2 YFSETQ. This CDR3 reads CASSPPDSYGYTF. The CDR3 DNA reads TGCGCCAGCAGCCCCCCGGACTCCTATGGCTACACCTTC.

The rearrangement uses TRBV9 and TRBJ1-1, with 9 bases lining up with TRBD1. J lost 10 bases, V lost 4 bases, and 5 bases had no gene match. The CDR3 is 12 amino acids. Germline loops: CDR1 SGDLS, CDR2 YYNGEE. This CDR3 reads CASSPQGAGAFF. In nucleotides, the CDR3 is TGTGCCAGCAGCCCACAGGGGGCCGGAGCTTTCTTT.

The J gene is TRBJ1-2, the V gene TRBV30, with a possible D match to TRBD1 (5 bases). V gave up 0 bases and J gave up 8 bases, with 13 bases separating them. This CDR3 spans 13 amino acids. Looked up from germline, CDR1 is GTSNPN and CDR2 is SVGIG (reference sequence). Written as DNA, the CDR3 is TGTGCCTGGAGTGTTTCCAGGGAGGAAGGCTACACCTTC. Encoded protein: CAWSVSREEGYTF.

CDR3 loop: CASNPGRETQYF. The CDR3 DNA follows: TGTGCCAGCAACCCAGGGCGGGAGACCCAGTACTTC. The chain uses TRBV21-1 and TRBJ2-5; TRBD1, the table's D call, was not compared with the DNA. TRBV21-1 is recorded as a pseudogene. The CDR3 runs 12 residues.